This T cell receptor beta chain was captured by sequencing in a study of patients and donors after allogeneic stem cell transplantation. V lost 2 bases, J lost 4 bases, and 12 bases lay in between. The length of the CDR3 is 14 residues. Germline V CDR1 and CDR2: SGHKS, YYEKEE (reference sequence). TCRdb recomputed calls from the RT-PCR reads with MiXCR, one row per CDR3 protein. In the table there are roughly 940,000 distinct CDR3 sequences, about a sixth of which are singletons. The TCR originated in a human donor who was either an allogeneic HSCT recipient or a stem cell or donor lymphocyte infusion donor (not recorded which). It is not recorded whose cells these are; they may come from a transplant donor. The material sequenced was blood, either unsorted or a sorted T cell fraction (not recorded which). The J gene is TRBJ1-1, the V gene TRBV5-5; TRBD1 might be the D (6 bases). In DNA, the CDR3 is TGTGCCAGCAGCTTCGGGCAGGGGCCCACTGAAGCTTTCTTT. Protein product: CASSFGQGPTEAFF. Filled out from reference TRBV5-5 and TRBJ1-1, the complete variable domain reads DAGVTQSPTHLIKTRGQQVTLRCSPISGHKSVSWYQQVLGQGPQFIFQYYEKEERGRGNFPDRFSARQFPNYSSELNVNALLLGDSALYLCASSFGQGPTEAFFGQGTRLTVV.